A selection of T cell receptor beta chains follows, all from one sample in a study of blood T cell repertoires in COVID-19. Only in-frame clones appear in the TCRdb table, and some are missing; sequencing was by immunoSEQ multiplex PCR. The sample carries 98,000 or so clones, roughly four fifths recorded once. The sequenced sample consisted of peripheral blood. The source of these receptors is a man in his 60s with acute or convalescent COVID-19. Each CDR3 is given without its conserved first and last residue. Each record gives: CDR3 length, V gene, J gene, D gene, CDR3 protein. The D gene is left open where the match is weak.

13,TRBV14,TRBJ2-7,-,ASSLGPTGSYEQY
10,TRBV11-2,TRBJ1-1,-,ASSPQDTEAF
12,TRBV20-1,TRBJ2-3,-,SASLGADTDTQY
12,TRBV5-1,TRBJ1-6,TRBD1,ASSPDRENSPLH
10,TRBV7-9,TRBJ1-1,-,ASSRTAAEAF
11,TRBV7-8,TRBJ1-1,-,ASSSILGTEAF
14,TRBV7-2,TRBJ2-7,-,ASSLYQRISSYEQY
13,TRBV10-3,TRBJ2-1,-,AISARDSSYNEQF
11,TRBV4-1,TRBJ2-1,-,ASSQGHYNEQF
10,TRBV28,TRBJ1-2,-,ASNQEGYGYT
12,TRBV9,TRBJ2-2,TRBD2,ASSVGTTPGELF
13,TRBV18,TRBJ1-1,-,ASSAPGLGGTEAF
12,TRBV7-2,TRBJ1-2,-,ASSLDGGVYGYT
13,TRBV5-1,TRBJ2-7,TRBD2,ASSLAGGSSYEQY
11,TRBV7-6,TRBJ2-7,TRBD2,ASSLAGGYEQY
15,TRBV19,TRBJ2-2,TRBD1,ASSKQGAGVDTGELF
12,TRBV4-1,TRBJ1-5,-,ASSQGGGDRPQH
13,TRBV3-1/TRBV3-2,TRBJ2-1,-,ASSQGIAPNNEQF
13,TRBV11-3,TRBJ1-4,TRBD1,ASSLREGGGEKLF
15,TRBV5-1,TRBJ1-1,TRBD1,ASSLVGTGIMNTEAF
10,TRBV19,TRBJ1-4,-,ASSMRREKLF
11,TRBV4-2,TRBJ2-7,TRBD2,ASSSREGDEQY
15,TRBV3-1/TRBV3-2,TRBJ1-6,-,ASSRGAGARVNSPLH
13,TRBV28,TRBJ2-2,TRBD1,ASSSGQGIGGELF
15,TRBV7-3,TRBJ2-2,TRBD2,ASSLLAGVANTGELF
10,TRBV29-1,TRBJ1-2,TRBD1,SVEDRSYGYT
11,TRBV9,TRBJ1-2,-,ASSLTGSYGYT
14,TRBV18,TRBJ2-2,-,ASSPLTAWNTGELF
12,TRBV18,TRBJ2-5,TRBD2,ASSPLGAGEAQY
12,TRBV4-1,TRBJ1-5,-,ASSQDGSNQPQH
13,TRBV20-1,TRBJ2-3,TRBD2,SASVAGVITDTQY
12,TRBV7-3,TRBJ2-1,-,ASSAGGQYNEQF
13,TRBV5-1,TRBJ2-3,-,ASSRRVLLGDTQY
14,TRBV4-2,TRBJ2-2,-,ASSQDGGRPTGELF
13,TRBV11-3,TRBJ1-6,TRBD1,ASSWGTEYNSPLH
11,TRBV9,TRBJ2-5,-,ASNGAGSETQY
14,TRBV4-1,TRBJ1-6,-,ASSRKTGFFDSPLH
14,TRBV5-6,TRBJ1-3,-,ASSWLRSQSGNTIY
15,TRBV9,TRBJ2-1,TRBD2,ASSVAPGLAGYNEQF
13,TRBV28,TRBJ2-1,TRBD2,ASSLASGSFDEQF
10,TRBV24-1,TRBJ1-1,-,ATSDPDTEAF
13,TRBV5-4,TRBJ1-1,TRBD1,ASSSPDRGRTEAF
10,TRBV5-6,TRBJ2-1,-,ATRAGMNEQF
15,TRBV11-2,TRBJ2-5,-,ASSSVAVVGGQETQY
13,TRBV7-7,TRBJ2-2,TRBD1,ASSLRDSPTGELF
15,TRBV5-4,TRBJ2-1,TRBD2,ASSLGTSGSSYNEQF
14,TRBV10-3,TRBJ2-7,-,AIRDEGAYGTHEQY
9,TRBV5-1,TRBJ1-1,-,ASSAQQEAF
14,TRBV6-1,TRBJ2-5,TRBD1,ASSEGLETGWETQY
12,TRBV27,TRBJ2-7,-,ASSSRFSGNEQY
12,TRBV5-1,TRBJ2-1,-,ASSFGRGRDEQF
15,TRBV6-4,TRBJ1-5,TRBD1,ASGRRDRGECNQPQH
12,TRBV7-9,TRBJ2-2,-,ASRTSGTGGELF
12,TRBV5-4,TRBJ2-1,TRBD2,ASSSAGGYNEQF
12,TRBV19,TRBJ1-2,-,ASTLQGRTYGYT
13,TRBV19,TRBJ1-5,TRBD1,ASSGKGQGGQPQH
14,TRBV5-4,TRBJ2-1,TRBD1,ASSYAGTGIYNEQF
12,TRBV28,TRBJ1-2,TRBD1,ASSSGQGAGGYT
14,TRBV5-8,TRBJ1-5,-,ASSLAAGGMTQPQH